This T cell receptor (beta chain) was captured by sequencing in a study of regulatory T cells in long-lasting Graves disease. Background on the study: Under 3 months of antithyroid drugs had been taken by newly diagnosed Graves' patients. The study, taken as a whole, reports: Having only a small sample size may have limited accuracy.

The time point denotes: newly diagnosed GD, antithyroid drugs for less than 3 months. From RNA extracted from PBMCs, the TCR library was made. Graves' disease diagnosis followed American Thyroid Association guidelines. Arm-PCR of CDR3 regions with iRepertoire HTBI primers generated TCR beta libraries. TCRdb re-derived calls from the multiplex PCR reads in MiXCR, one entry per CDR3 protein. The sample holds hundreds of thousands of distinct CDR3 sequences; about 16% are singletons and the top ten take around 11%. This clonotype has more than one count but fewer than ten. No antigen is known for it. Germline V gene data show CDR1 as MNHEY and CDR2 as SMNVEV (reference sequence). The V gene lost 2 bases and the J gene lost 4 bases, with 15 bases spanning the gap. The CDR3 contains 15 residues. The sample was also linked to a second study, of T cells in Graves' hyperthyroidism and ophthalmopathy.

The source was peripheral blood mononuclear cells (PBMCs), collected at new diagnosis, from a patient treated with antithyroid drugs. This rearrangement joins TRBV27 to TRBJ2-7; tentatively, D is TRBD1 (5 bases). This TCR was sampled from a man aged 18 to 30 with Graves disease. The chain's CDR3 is CASSLGPTAPYEQYF. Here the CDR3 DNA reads TGTGCCAGCAGTTTAGGACCGACAGCCCCTTACGAGCAGTACTTC.